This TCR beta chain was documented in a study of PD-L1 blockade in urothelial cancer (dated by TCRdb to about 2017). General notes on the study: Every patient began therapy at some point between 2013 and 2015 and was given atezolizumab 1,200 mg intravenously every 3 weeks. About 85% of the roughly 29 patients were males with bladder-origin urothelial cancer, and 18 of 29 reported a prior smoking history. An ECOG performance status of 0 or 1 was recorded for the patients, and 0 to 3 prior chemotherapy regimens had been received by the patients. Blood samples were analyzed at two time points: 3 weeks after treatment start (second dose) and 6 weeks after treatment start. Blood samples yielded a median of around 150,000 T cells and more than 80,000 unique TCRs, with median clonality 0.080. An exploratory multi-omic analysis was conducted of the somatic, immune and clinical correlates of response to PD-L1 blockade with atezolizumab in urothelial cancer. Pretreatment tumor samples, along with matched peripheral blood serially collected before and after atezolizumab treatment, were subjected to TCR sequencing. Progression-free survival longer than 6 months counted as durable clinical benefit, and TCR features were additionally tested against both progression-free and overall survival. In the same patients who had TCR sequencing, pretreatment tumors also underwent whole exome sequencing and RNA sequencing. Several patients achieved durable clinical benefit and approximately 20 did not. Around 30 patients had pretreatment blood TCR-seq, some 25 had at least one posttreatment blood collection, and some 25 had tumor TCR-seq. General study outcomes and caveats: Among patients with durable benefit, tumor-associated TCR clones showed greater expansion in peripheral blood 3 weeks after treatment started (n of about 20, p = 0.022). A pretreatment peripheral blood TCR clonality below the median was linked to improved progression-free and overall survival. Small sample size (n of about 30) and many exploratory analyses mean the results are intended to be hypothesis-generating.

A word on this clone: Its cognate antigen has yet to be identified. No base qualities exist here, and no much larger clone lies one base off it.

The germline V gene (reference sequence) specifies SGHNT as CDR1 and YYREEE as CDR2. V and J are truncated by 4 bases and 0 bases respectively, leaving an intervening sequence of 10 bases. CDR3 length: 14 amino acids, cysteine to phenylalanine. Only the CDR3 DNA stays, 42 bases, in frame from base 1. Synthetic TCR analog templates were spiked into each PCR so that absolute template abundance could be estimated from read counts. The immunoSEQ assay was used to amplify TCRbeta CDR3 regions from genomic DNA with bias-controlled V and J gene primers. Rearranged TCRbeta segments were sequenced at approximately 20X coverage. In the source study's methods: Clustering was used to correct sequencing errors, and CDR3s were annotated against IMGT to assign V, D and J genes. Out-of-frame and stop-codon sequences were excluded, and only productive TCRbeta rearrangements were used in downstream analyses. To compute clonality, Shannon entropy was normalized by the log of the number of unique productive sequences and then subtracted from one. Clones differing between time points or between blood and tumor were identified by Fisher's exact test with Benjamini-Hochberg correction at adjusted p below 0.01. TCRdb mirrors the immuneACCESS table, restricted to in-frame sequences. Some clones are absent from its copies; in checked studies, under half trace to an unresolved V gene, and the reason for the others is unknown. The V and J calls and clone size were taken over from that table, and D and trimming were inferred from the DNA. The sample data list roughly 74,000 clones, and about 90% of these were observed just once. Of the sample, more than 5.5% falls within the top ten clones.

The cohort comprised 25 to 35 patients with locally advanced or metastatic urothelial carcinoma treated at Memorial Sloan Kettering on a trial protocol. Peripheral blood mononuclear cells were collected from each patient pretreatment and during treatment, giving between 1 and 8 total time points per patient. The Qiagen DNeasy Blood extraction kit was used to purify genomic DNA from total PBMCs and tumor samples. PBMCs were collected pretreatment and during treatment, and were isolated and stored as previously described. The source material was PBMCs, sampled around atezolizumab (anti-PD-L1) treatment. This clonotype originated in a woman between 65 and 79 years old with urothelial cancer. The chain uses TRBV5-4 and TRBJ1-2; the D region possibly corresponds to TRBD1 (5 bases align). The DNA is TGTGCCAGCAGCGGCAGGGATACTAACTATGGCTACACCTTC. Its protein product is CASSGRDTNYGYTF.